The 29 T cell receptor beta chains presented below share a single source sample, sequenced in a study of CD8+ T cells in alopecia areata (dated by TCRdb to between 2018 and 2020). Receptor libraries were prepared by the immunoSEQ multiplex PCR assay. To provide template for TCR sequencing, every sample had RNA extracted and reverse transcribed into cDNA. The table was pulled from immuneACCESS by TCRdb, which kept in-frame rearrangements only. Such tables lose some clones; where checked, under half of the loss comes from unresolved V genes, and the rest has no known cause. The table for this sample lists about 200,000 clones; roughly 60% of them were counted only once. Jointly, the top ten make up under 1.5% of the sample. Sample treatment or condition, as interpreted from the label and publication: oral pan-JAK inhibitor, 5-10 mg twice daily. The source material was CD4+ T cells sorted from blood, sampled around week 50, from a patient treated with tofacitinib. The receptors were gathered from a human donor with alopecia areata.

This clone was seen a few times. The V and J genes are TRBV30 and TRBJ1-6; D may be TRBD1 (5 bases). There are 15 residues in the CDR3. With 3 bases removed from V and 6 bases from J, the gap between germline ends came to 15 bases. Germline CDR1 reads GTSNPN; CDR2 reads SVGIG (reference sequence). CDR3 nucleotides: TGTGCCTGGAGGGGTCGGGTTGGGACTAATTCACCCCTCCACTTT. Its protein is CAWRGRVGTNSPLHF. Filled out from reference TRBV30 and TRBJ1-6, the complete variable domain reads SQTIHQWPATLVQPVGSPLSLECTVEGTSNPNLYWYRQAAGRGLQLLFYSVGIGQISSEVPQNLSASRPQDRQFILSSKKLLLSDSGFYLCAWRGRVGTNSPLHFGNGTRLTVT.

The rearrangement joins TRBV5-1 to TRBJ2-2, with D maybe TRBD2 (5 bases). The CDR3 runs to 13 residues. Trimming shortened V by 1 base and J by 7 bases, and 8 bases separated the two germline ends. Germline V gene data show CDR1 as SGHRS and CDR2 as YFSETQ. The CDR3, as DNA: TGCGCCAGCAGCTTGCGGGAAAACGGGGAGCTGTTTTTT. Its protein product is CASSLRENGELFF.

The rearrangement links TRBV29-1 to TRBJ2-7; TRBD1 agrees at 7 bases. V shed 7 bases, J shed 3 bases, and the junction held 9 bases outside the gene matches. There are 13 residues in the CDR3. Germline lookup yields CDR1 SQVTM and CDR2 ANQGSEA. The CDR3 is CSAQTGTDYEQYF. As DNA, the CDR3 is TGCAGCGCGCAGACCGGGACAGACTACGAGCAGTACTTC.

The genes are TRBV29-1 and TRBJ2-5; D is perhaps TRBD2 (7 bases). This CDR3 has 16 residues. Germline lookup yields CDR1 SQVTM and CDR2 ANQGSEA. Trimming took 0 bases from V and 5 from J, leaving 19 bases between them. CDR3 coding DNA: TGCAGCGTTGAAGATCTTGGGGGGGCTGGGGGCGAGACCCAGTACTTC. Encoded protein: CSVEDLGGAGGETQYF.

This clone was detected only a few times. The gene calls are TRBV19 and TRBJ1-1, with TRBD1 as a possible D gene (6 bases). Germline assignment: CDR1 LNHDA and CDR2 SQIVND (reference sequence). The V end was cut by 4 bases, the J end by 7 bases, with 13 bases between. The CDR3 has 13 residues. CDR3 sequence (DNA): TGTGCCAGTAGTACAAACAGGGCTGTTGAAGCTTTCTTT. The encoded protein is CASSTNRAVEAFF.

V gene TRBV5-1 combines with J gene TRBJ2-5; TRBD2 matches at 7 bases. This CDR3 comprises 14 residues. Germline V gene sequence: CDR1 SGHRS, CDR2 YFSETQ. With 3 bases clipped from V and 3 bases from J, the junction kept 5 bases outside the gene matches. CDR3 nucleotide sequence: TGCGCCAGCAGCTGGGGGACTACCAAAGAGACCCAGTACTTC. Translated: CASSWGTTKETQYF.

This clone showed up just a few times. The sample carries other DNA sequences with the same CDR3. The chain carries TRBV29-1 and TRBJ1-1; D gene uncertain. Germline CDR1 and CDR2: SQVTM and ANQGSEA. V was clipped by 4 bases and J by 2 bases, with 5 bases between them. The CDR3 sequence is 11 residues long. Written as DNA, the CDR3 is TGCAGCGTTGTCCGTAACACTGAAGCTTTCTTT. This sequence encodes CSVVRNTEAFF.

As regards this clone: The germline gene is not matched at one end of the junction; a read error may be the cause. The gene calls are TRBV29-1 and TRBJ1-1; TRBD1 matches at 9 bases. The CDR3 has 11 amino acids. Germline V gene sequence: CDR1 SQVTM, CDR2 ANQGSEA. The CDR3 DNA reads TGCAGCGTCTCACAGGGGGCGCAACCTTACTTT. Its protein product is CSVSQGAQPYF.

The J gene is TRBJ2-5, the V gene TRBV13; TRBD2 matches at 7 bases. Germline-derived CDR1 and CDR2 are PRHDT and FYEKMQ (reference sequence). The CDR3 extends over 15 amino acids. The ends lost 4 bases at V and 1 base at J; junction bases unmatched: 6. This CDR3 reads CASSSRRGSQETQYF. CDR3 bases: TGTGCCAGCAGCTCCAGGCGGGGGAGCCAAGAGACCCAGTACTTC.

This clone was counted between two and nine times. The CDR3 spells CASSLYGGVRETQYF. The CDR3 DNA reads TGCGCCAGCAGCTTGTATGGAGGGGTGAGGGAGACCCAGTACTTC. The chain is built from TRBV5-1 and TRBJ2-5; weak D call: TRBD2 (6 bases). The CDR3 has 15 amino acids. Germline CDR1 and CDR2: SGHRS and YFSETQ. V gave up 1 base and J gave up 5 bases, with 15 bases separating them.

The chain has TRBV11-2 and TRBJ2-7; tentatively, D is TRBD2 (6 bases). CDR3 length: 15 residues. Per germline, CDR1 SGHAT and CDR2 FQNNGV. The germline V and J ends were trimmed by 1 base and 5 bases, with 15 bases remaining between them. CDR3 nucleotide sequence: TGTGCCAGCAGCTTAGCCGGGACTTCATCGAACGAGCAGTACTTC. Protein sequence: CASSLAGTSSNEQYF.

The chain couples TRBV30 to TRBJ1-5; D unresolved. Between the trimmed V and J ends, which lost 1 base and 3 bases, there was a span of 7 bases. CDR3 length: 13 amino acids. CDR1 and CDR2 (germline): GTSNPN, SVGIG (reference sequence). CDR3 coding DNA: TGTGCCTGGAGTGCACTCCCCAATCAGCCCCAGCATTTT. This encodes CAWSALPNQPQHF.

This chain connects TRBV9 to TRBJ1-4; the D gene is possibly TRBD1 (6 bases). Germline assignment: CDR1 SGDLS and CDR2 YYNGEE. V was trimmed by 0 bases and J by 0 bases, leaving 9 bases between them. The CDR3 has 16 residues. CDR3: CASSVGGGTTNEKLFF. The CDR3, as DNA: TGTGCCAGCAGCGTAGGAGGGGGTACAACTAATGAAAAACTGTTTTTT.

This clone is a singleton in its sample. The V call is TRBV29-1, the J call TRBJ1-2; 10 nucleotides match TRBD1. Looked up from germline, CDR1 is SQVTM and CDR2 is ANQGSEA. There are 13 residues in the CDR3. With 7 bases clipped from V and 2 bases from J, the junction kept 4 bases outside the gene matches. CDR3 DNA: TGCAGCGCTAGGGACAGGGGAAACTATGGCTACACCTTC. Its translation is CSARDRGNYGYTF.

The CDR3 reads CAWLQGVGEKLFF. DNA for the CDR3: TGTGCCTGGCTACAGGGGGTAGGGGAAAAACTGTTTTTT. The chain couples TRBV30 to TRBJ1-4; 8 bases map to TRBD1. The J segment lost 8 bases and the V segment lost 5 bases, leaving 7 bases of the junction unmatched. The germline gives CDR1 GTSNPN, CDR2 SVGIG (reference sequence). CDR3 size: 13 residues. Looking up the rest from reference TRBV30 and TRBJ1-4 gives the full variable domain: SQTIHQWPATLVQPVGSPLSLECTVEGTSNPNLYWYRQAAGRGLQLLFYSVGIGQISSEVPQNLSASRPQDRQFILSSKKLLLSDSGFYLCAWLQGVGEKLFFGSGTQLSVL.

Points on this clone: This same CDR3 is encoded by further DNA sequences in the sample. This sequence joins TRBV7-2 and TRBJ2-7; no firm D call. Between the trimmed V and J ends, which lost 1 base and 3 bases, there was a span of 4 bases. The length of the CDR3 is 12 residues. Germline CDR1 SGHTA, CDR2 FQGNSA. CDR3 DNA: TGTGCCAGCAGCTTAGACCTCTACGAGCAGTACTTC. It translates to CASSLDLYEQYF.

This sequence joins TRBV11-3 and TRBJ2-3; D is unresolved. The germline gives CDR1 SGHNT, CDR2 YENEEA. Trimming removed 4 bases from V and 1 base from J, with 9 bases in between. This CDR3 comprises 14 residues. The DNA of the CDR3 is TGTGCCAGCAGCTCTAGAATCGGCACAGATACGCAGTATTTT. As protein: CASSSRIGTDTQYF.

The gene calls are TRBV7-9 and TRBJ1-2, with D maybe TRBD1 (6 bases). The CDR3 has 15 amino acids. V was shortened by 5 bases and J by 6 bases, with 19 bases between the two germline ends. From germline, CDR1 is SEHNR and CDR2 FQNEAQ (reference sequence). CDR3 nucleotides: TGTGCCAGCAGCCCCATAAAAGGGGGGGGGAATGGCTACACCTTC. This translates into CASSPIKGGGNGYTF.

As concerns this clone: This CDR3 is missing its conserved last phenylalanine or tryptophan, likely due to a read error. It is unclear where the CDR3 begins or ends on the DNA, so no DNA is shown, and the CDR3 is as TCRdb lists it. The chain joins TRBV2 to TRBJ2-7; TRBD1, the table's D call, lacks a check against the DNA. The CDR3 is 13 amino acids in total, end residues counted. Germline-derived CDR1 and CDR2 are SNHLY and FYNNEI. The chain's CDR3 is CASSEGPSRDRSI.

The J gene is TRBJ1-5, the V gene TRBV6-5; D perhaps matches TRBD1 (6 bases). Germline CDR1 and CDR2: MNHEY and SVGAGI. The CDR3 has 15 residues. With 8 bases removed from V and 3 bases from J, the gap between germline ends came to 17 bases. The CDR3, as DNA: TGTGCCAGCGCAACTGGAGGGGGTTACAATCAGCCCCAGCATTTT. It encodes CASATGGGYNQPQHF.

The V call is TRBV18, the J call TRBJ1-2; weak D call: TRBD1 (5 bases). V was clipped by 6 bases and J by 2 bases, with 16 bases between them. Germline CDR1 reads KGHSH; CDR2 reads LQKENI. CDR3 length: 15 residues. The CDR3 region is CASSVGRQENYGYTF. In DNA, the CDR3 is TGTGCCAGCTCGGTGGGGCGCCAGGAGAACTATGGCTACACCTTC. The entire variable domain, with the rest obtained from reference TRBV18 and TRBJ1-2, is as follows: NAGVMQNPRHLVRRRGQEARLRCSPMKGHSHVYWYRQLPEEGLKFMVYLQKENIIDESGMPKERFSAEFPKEGPSILRIQQVVRGDSAAYFCASSVGRQENYGYTFGSGTRLTVV.

This clone was observed a few times. The V gene is TRBV5-1, the J gene TRBJ2-1; D may be TRBD2 (6 bases). Germline values: CDR1 SGHRS, CDR2 YFSETQ. The CDR3 is 14 residues long. Between the trimmed V and J ends, which lost 4 bases and 3 bases, there was a span of 11 bases. CDR3 nucleotides: TGCGCCAGCAGCGGCCGGGACTTCTACAATGAGCAGTTCTTC. It specifies CASSGRDFYNEQFF.

The V call is TRBV12-5, the J call TRBJ1-2; weak D call: TRBD1 (6 bases). The CDR3 covers 13 residues. V was shortened by 1 base and J by 8 bases, with 11 bases between the two germline ends. Germline assignment: CDR1 LGHNT and CDR2 FRNRAP. In nucleotides, the CDR3 is TGTGCTAGTGGTTTGGCAGGGGAAAGAGGCTACACCTTC. Its translation: CASGLAGERGYTF.

The chain joins TRBV27 to TRBJ1-2; no clear D. Per the germline V gene, CDR1 is MNHEY and CDR2 is SMNVEV (reference sequence). The CDR3 is 13 residues long. Trimming pared 5 bases from V and 0 bases from J, leaving 7 bases between. CDR3 nucleotides: TGTGCCAGCAGTCTTTTCGCTAACTATGGCTACACCTTC. It encodes CASSLFANYGYTF.

The chain uses TRBV5-1 and TRBJ1-1; a weak D match, TRBD1 (5 bases). Germline V gives CDR1 SGHRS, CDR2 YFSETQ. The CDR3 contains 15 residues. V was cut by 3 bases and J by 7 bases, with 19 bases left in between. This CDR3 reads CASSWDRDVPIEAFF. The CDR3 nucleotides read TGCGCCAGCAGCTGGGACCGGGACGTACCGATTGAAGCTTTCTTT.

This chain uses TRBV12-5 with TRBJ2-2, with a weak D call TRBD1 (6 bases). Germline lookup yields CDR1 LGHNT and CDR2 FRNRAP. The V gene lost 0 bases and the J gene lost 4 bases, with 9 bases spanning the gap. The CDR3 is 15 residues long. The CDR3 region has the DNA TGTGCTAGTGGTTTGGTACAGGGAAGCACCGGGGAGCTGTTTTTT. Translation: CASGLVQGSTGELFF.

The CDR3 coding sequence is TGTGCAGAAAGAAGCTCCTACGAGCAGTACTTC. Translating gives CAERSSYEQYF. The chain is built from TRBV7-9 and TRBJ2-7; D unclear. This CDR3 region has 11 residues. The germline CDR1 and CDR2 sequences are SEHNR and FQNEAQ (reference sequence).

The CDR3 here is CASSEDVGPATDTQYF. In DNA form, the CDR3 reads TGTGCCAGCAGTGAAGATGTGGGGCCCGCTACAGATACGCAGTATTTT. The rearrangement uses TRBV2 and TRBJ2-3, with a possible D match to TRBD1 (5 bases). The CDR3 is 16 residues long. Looked up from germline, CDR1 is SNHLY and CDR2 is FYNNEI. V was pared by 1 base and J by 3 bases, with 14 bases between. Full variable domain (rest looked up from reference TRBV2 and TRBJ2-3): EPEVTQTPSHQVTQMGQEVILRCVPISNHLYFYWYRQILGQKVEFLVSFYNNEISEKSEIFDDQFSVERPDGSNFTLKIRSTKLEDSAMYFCASSEDVGPATDTQYFGPGTRLTVL.

This clone was detected only a few times. J is TRBJ2-1 and V is TRBV29-1, with D possibly called TRBD1 or TRBD2 (5 bases each). The CDR3 has 10 amino acids. The V end lost 7 bases, the J end lost 10 bases, and 11 bases lay between the germline ends. CDR1 is SQVTM, CDR2 ANQGSEA, per germline. The CDR3 protein is CSARDAEQFF. CDR3 in DNA: TGCAGCGCCAGGGACGCCGAGCAGTTCTTC.